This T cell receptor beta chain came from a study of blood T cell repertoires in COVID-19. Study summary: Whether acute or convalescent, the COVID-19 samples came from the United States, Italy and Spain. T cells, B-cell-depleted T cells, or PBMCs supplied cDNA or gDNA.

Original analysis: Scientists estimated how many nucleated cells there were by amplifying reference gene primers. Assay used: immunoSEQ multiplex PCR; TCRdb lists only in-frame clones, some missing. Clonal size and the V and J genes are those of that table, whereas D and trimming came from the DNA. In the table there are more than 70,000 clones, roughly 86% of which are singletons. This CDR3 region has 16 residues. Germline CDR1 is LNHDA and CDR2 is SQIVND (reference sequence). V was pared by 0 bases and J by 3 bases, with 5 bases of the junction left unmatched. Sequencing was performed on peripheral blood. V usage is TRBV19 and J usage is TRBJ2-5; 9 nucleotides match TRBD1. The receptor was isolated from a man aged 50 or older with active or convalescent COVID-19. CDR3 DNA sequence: TGTGCCAGTAGTATAGATCTGGGACAGGGTAAAGAGACCCAGTACTTC. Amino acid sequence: CASSIDLGQGKETQYF. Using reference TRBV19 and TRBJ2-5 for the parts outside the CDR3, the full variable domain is DGGITQSPKYLFRKEGQNVTLSCEQNLNHDAMYWYRQDPGQGLRLIYYSQIVNDFQKGDIAEGYSVSREKKESFPLTVTSAQKNPTAFYLCASSIDLGQGKETQYFGPGTRLLVL.